Given below is one TCR beta chain in context. Its antigen is undetermined. TCRdb reprocessed the multiplex PCR reads via MiXCR and lists one record per CDR3 protein. Here the sample spans about 22,000 distinct CDR3 sequences, about 61% being singletons. V dropped 9 bases and J dropped 3 bases, with 10 bases sitting between them. Germline V lookup: CDR1 KGHDR, CDR2 SFDVKD. The CDR3 is made up of 12 amino acids. The record originates from a study of breast tumors, draining lymph nodes, adjacent tissues. Study-wide results and limits: Tumors had less TCR diversity than lymph nodes, more than nontumor tissue.

The sample taken for sequencing was tumor-adjacent breast tissue. This sequence was found in a female donor with breast cancer. Some clones in this sample may be carry-over from other donors' samples. The chain joins TRBV24-1 to TRBJ1-2; D unclear. The CDR3: CATQAGDYGYTF. The CDR3 DNA follows: TGTGCCACCCAGGCGGGCGACTATGGCTACACCTTC.